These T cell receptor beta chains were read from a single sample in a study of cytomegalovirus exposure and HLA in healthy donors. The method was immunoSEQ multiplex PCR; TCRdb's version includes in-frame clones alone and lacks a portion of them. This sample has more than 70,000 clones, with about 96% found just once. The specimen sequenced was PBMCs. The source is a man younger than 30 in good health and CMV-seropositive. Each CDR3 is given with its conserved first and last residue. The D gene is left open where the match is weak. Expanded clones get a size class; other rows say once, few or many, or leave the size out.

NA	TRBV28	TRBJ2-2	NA	CASSPRRGELFF	TGTGCCAGCAGCCCTAGACGTGGGGAGCTGTTTTTT
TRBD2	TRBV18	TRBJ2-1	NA	CASSRLAGGFNMNEQFF	TGTGCCAGCTCGCGACTAGCGGGAGGGTTCAATATGAATGAGCAGTTCTTC
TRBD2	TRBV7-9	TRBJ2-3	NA	CASSLGGLAGVGDTQYF	TGTGCCAGCAGCTTAGGCGGACTAGCGGGAGTTGGAGATACGCAGTATTTT
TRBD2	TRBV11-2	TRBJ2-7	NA	CASSTLAGGLYEQYF	TGTGCCAGCAGCACCTTAGCGGGAGGTCTCTACGAGCAGTACTTC
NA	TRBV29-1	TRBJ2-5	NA	CSVVGGRSPRDF	TGCAGCGTTGTGGGCGGGCGGAGCCCACGGGACTTC
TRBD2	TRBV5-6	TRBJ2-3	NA	CASSLEGTSGSPDTQYF	TGTGCCAGCAGCTTGGAGGGGACTAGCGGGAGCCCAGATACGCAGTATTTT
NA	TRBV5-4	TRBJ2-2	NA	CASSAKPGAATGELFF	TGTGCCAGCAGCGCAAAACCGGGAGCTGCCACCGGGGAGCTGTTTTTT
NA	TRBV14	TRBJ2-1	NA	CASSQETGSYNEQFF	TGTGCCAGCAGCCAAGAGACGGGCTCCTACAATGAGCAGTTCTTC
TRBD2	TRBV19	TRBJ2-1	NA	CASSRVLAGGNNEQFF	TGTGCCAGTAGTAGAGTCCTAGCGGGAGGGAACAATGAGCAGTTCTTC
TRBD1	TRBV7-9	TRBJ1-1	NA	CASSYSGGTEAFF	TGTGCCAGCAGTTACTCAGGGGGTACTGAAGCTTTCTTT
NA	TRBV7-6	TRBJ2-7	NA	CASSSVAGPPGEQYF	TGTGCCAGCAGCTCGGTTGCGGGACCTCCGGGGGAGCAGTACTTC
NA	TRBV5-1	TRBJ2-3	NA	CASSLRGSTDTQYF	TGCGCCAGCAGCTTGAGAGGGTCCACAGATACGCAGTATTTT
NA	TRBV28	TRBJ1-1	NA	CASSLERGNTEAFF	TGTGCCAGCAGTTTAGAAAGGGGGAACACTGAAGCTTTCTTT
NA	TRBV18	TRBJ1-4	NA	CASSPTITGNGEKLFF	TGTGCCAGCTCACCTACCATTACAGGGAACGGGGAAAAACTGTTTTTT
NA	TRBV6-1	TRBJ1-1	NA	CASSEPGLRLAFF	TGTGCCAGCAGTGAGCCAGGGCTACGGCTCGCTTTCTTT
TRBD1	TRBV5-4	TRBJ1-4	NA	CASSSTGVGEKLFF	TGTGCCAGCAGTTCGACAGGGGTTGGTGAAAAACTGTTTTTT
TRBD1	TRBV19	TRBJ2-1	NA	CASSMRTGDNEQFF	TGTGCCAGTAGTATGCGGACAGGGGACAATGAGCAGTTCTTC
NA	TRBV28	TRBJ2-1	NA	CASSFRGLRLSSYNEQFF	TGTGCCAGCAGTTTTAGGGGACTGCGGTTGAGCTCCTACAATGAGCAGTTCTTC
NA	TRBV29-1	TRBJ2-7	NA	CSVISDSSYEQYF	TGCAGCGTGATCAGCGATAGCTCCTACGAGCAGTACTTC
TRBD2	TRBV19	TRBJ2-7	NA	CASSAGRGYEQYF	TGTGCCAGTAGTGCAGGGAGGGGCTACGAGCAGTACTTC
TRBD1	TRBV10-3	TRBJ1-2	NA	CAIGQGDGYTF	TGTGCCATAGGACAGGGTGATGGCTACACCTTC
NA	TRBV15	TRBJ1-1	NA	CATRGRSSFMNTEAFF	TGTGCCACCCGAGGTCGCTCCAGTTTCATGAACACTGAAGCTTTCTTT
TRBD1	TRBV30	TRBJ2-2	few	CAWRYRDRVTGELFF	TGTGCCTGGAGATACCGGGACAGGGTGACCGGGGAGCTGTTTTTT
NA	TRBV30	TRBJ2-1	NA	CAWSVGLAFREQFF	TGTGCCTGGAGTGTGGGGCTAGCGTTTAGGGAGCAGTTCTTC
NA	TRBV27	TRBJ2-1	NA	CASSLSAGIEQFF	TGTGCCAGCAGTTTATCAGCAGGAATCGAGCAGTTCTTC
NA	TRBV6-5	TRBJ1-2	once	CASSYSPGEGGYTF	TGTGCCAGCAGTTACAGTCCGGGGGAGGGTGGCTACACCTTC
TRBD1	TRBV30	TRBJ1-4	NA	CAWSPGQAITFEKLFF	TGTGCCTGGAGTCCGGGACAGGCGATTACCTTTGAAAAACTGTTTTTT
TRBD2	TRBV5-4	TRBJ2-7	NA	CASSFRLAGTYEQYF	TGTGCCAGCAGCTTTCGACTAGCGGGAACCTACGAGCAGTACTTC
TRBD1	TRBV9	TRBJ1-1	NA	CASSTWTGKNTEAFF	TGTGCCAGCAGCACGTGGACAGGAAAGAACACTGAAGCTTTCTTT
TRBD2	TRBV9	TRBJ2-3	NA	CASSRGLAGSTDTQYF	TGTGCCAGCAGCCGCGGACTAGCGGGTAGCACAGATACGCAGTATTTT
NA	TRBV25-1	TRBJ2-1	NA	CASSLRDFSYNEQFF	TGTGCCAGCAGTCTTCGGGACTTCTCCTACAATGAGCAGTTCTTC
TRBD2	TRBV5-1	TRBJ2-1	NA	CASSLLRDYVYNEQFF	TGCGCCAGCAGCTTGCTAAGGGACTATGTCTACAATGAGCAGTTCTTC
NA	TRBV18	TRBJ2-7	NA	CASSPSTQGMGEQYF	TGTGCCAGCTCGCCGTCCACCCAGGGGATGGGCGAGCAGTACTTC
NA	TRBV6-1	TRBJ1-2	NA	CASKLPDGYTF	TGTGCCAGCAAACTCCCCGATGGCTACACCTTC
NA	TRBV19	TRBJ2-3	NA	CASSITTDTQYF	TGTGCCAGTAGCATAACTACAGATACGCAGTATTTT
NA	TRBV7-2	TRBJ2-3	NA	CASSLVPGLSTDTQYF	TGTGCCAGCAGCTTAGTCCCGGGACTTAGCACAGATACGCAGTATTTT
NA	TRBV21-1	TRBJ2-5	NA	CASSNGQPQYF	TGTGCCAGCAGCAACGGACAACCCCAGTACTTC
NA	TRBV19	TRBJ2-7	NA	CASSFRDTSSYEQYF	TGTGCCAGTAGTTTCCGGGACACCTCCTCCTACGAGCAGTACTTC
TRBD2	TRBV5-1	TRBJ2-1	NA	CASSWSGTDNEQFF	TGCGCCAGCAGCTGGAGCGGGACCGACAATGAGCAGTTCTTC
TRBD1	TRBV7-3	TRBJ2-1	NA	CASSFRTGGSDEQFF	TGTGCCAGCAGCTTTCGGACAGGGGGGTCGGATGAGCAGTTCTTC
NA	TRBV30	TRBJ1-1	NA	CAWSVRVNTEAFF	TGTGCCTGGAGTGTACGAGTAAACACTGAAGCTTTCTTT